The clone carrying this T cell receptor beta chain was observed a handful of times. The target antigen is unknown. The entry originates in a study of cytomegalovirus exposure and HLA in healthy donors. Study-level background: The early release's HLA-typed donors yielded some 85 million unique TCRs. There were 350 to 400 genotyped donors. Of these, about 80% fell in the genetic ancestry cluster associated with self-reported Caucasian donors. Study observations and caveats: Sequencing had likely introduced a cluster of highly shared sequence variants as an artifact.

Trimming left V 3 bases short and J 8 bases short, with 13 bases between. CDR3 length: 13 amino acids. Germline CDR1 and CDR2: SGHAT and FQNNGV. Use of 60 Vbeta and 13 Jbeta primers characterized the PCR. Profiled with immunoSEQ multiplex PCR; TCRdb holds only in-frame clones, not every one. This repertoire shows roughly 140,000 clones, around 79% found once; its top ten account for 0.5% to 0.85%. Sequenced input: PBMCs. The rearrangement uses TRBV11-2 and TRBJ1-2, with D maybe TRBD1 (6 bases). The sequence was obtained from a male donor in good health and CMV-seronegative. The CDR3 here is CASSFQGMDGYTF. The CDR3 coding sequence is TGTGCCAGCAGCTTCCAGGGGATGGACGGCTACACCTTC.